This TCR beta chain was retrieved from a study of response to subunit inactivated influenza vaccine. Study findings and constraints: New T cells are recruited in small numbers by each seasonal influenza vaccination, according to the authors' suggestion.

Regarding this clonotype: What it recognizes is unknown.

CDR3 size: 19 residues. J lost 4 bases, V lost 4 bases, and 20 bases had no gene match. The V gene's germline CDR1 is SGHRS and CDR2 YFSETQ. TCRdb fed the RT-PCR reads into MiXCR, producing one record per CDR3 protein. The table lists 490,000 or so distinct CDR3 sequences, approximately 7.6% of them singletons. The chain joins TRBV5-1 to TRBJ2-3; the match to TRBD2 covers 8 bases. The TCR originated in a man aged 50-75 years who received an inactivated influenza vaccine. Here the sequenced sample was PBMCs from blood, taken about 24 months after vaccination. CDR3 nucleotides: TGCGCCAGCAGCAGGTCTGGGACTAGTTTTATTGGGTCCGCAGATACGCAGTATTTT. Its protein product is CASSRSGTSFIGSADTQYF.